The 16 T cell receptor beta chains presented below share a single source sample, sequenced in a study of shared clonotypes between healthy human individuals. Clones were read by immunoSEQ multiplex PCR, and TCRdb kept only the in-frame ones, dropping some. The data show roughly 520,000 clones, 90% to 97% seen once. The source material was naive CD4+ T cells sorted from blood. The sample's subset: CD45RA+ positively selected. Source of these receptors: a woman in her twenties or thirties in good health.

The chain employs TRBV5-1 and TRBJ1-1; D is ambiguous. CDR3 length: 12 amino acids. Germline V gene lookup returns CDR1 SGHRS and CDR2 YFSETQ. The germline V and J ends were trimmed by 0 bases and 5 bases, with 5 bases remaining between them. The CDR3 loop reads CASSLEQTEAFF. The CDR3 DNA follows: TGCGCCAGCAGCTTGGAGCAGACTGAAGCTTTCTTT.

V is TRBV14 and J is TRBJ1-2, with a weak D call TRBD1 (6 bases). V lost 1 base and J lost 8, with 17 bases in between. Germline CDR1 is SGHDN and CDR2 is FVKESK. The CDR3 is 15 residues long. In nucleotides, the CDR3 is TGTGCCAGCAGCCAAGGACTGGGGGGCGCGCGGGGCTACACCTTC. Its protein product is CASSQGLGGARGYTF.

The chain has TRBV7-9 and TRBJ2-3, with TRBD1 matching 8 bases. Germline loops: CDR1 SEHNR, CDR2 FQNEAQ (reference sequence). J was trimmed by 4 bases and V by 4 bases; bases with no gene match: 4. This CDR3 is 14 amino acids long. The CDR3 region is CASSSGQAADTQYF. CDR3 DNA: TGTGCCAGCAGCTCGGGACAGGCCGCAGATACGCAGTATTTT.

This chain connects TRBV5-1 to TRBJ2-7, with TRBD2 as a possible D gene (6 bases). With 4 bases removed from V and 5 bases from J, the gap between germline ends came to 16 bases. The CDR3 is made up of 14 amino acids. Germline V lookup: CDR1 SGHRS, CDR2 YFSETQ. The CDR3 spells CASSPGGAGNEQYF. The CDR3 DNA follows: TGCGCCAGCAGCCCCGGCGGGGCAGGGAACGAGCAGTACTTC.

The V and J genes are TRBV27 and TRBJ2-7; a possible D gene is TRBD1 (6 bases). CDR3 length: 14 residues. Trimming removed 5 bases at V and 1 base at J, with 12 bases between. In germline, CDR1 is MNHEY, CDR2 SMNVEV (reference sequence). The CDR3 region has the DNA TGTGCCAGCAGTAAACCGGACAGATCCTACGAGCAGTACTTC. It is translated as CASSKPDRSYEQYF.

V gene TRBV4-1 combines with J gene TRBJ2-3, with D hard to call. The CDR3 runs to 12 residues. V gave up 2 bases and J gave up 6 bases, with 6 bases separating them. Germline V gene lookup returns CDR1 MGHRA and CDR2 YSYEKL. The CDR3 reads CASSQTLDTQYF. CDR3 DNA sequence: TGCGCCAGCAGCCAAACGTTGGATACGCAGTATTTT.

The V gene is TRBV6-5, the J gene TRBJ1-5, with D possibly matching TRBD1 (6 bases). V lost 8 bases, J lost 7 bases, and 21 bases lay in between. The CDR3 runs to 15 residues. Germline assignment: CDR1 MNHEY and CDR2 SVGAGI. CDR3 DNA sequence: TGTGCCAGCCGCGCCCGGGAGGGTACAGGGCAGCCCCAGCATTTT. Translating it yields CASRAREGTGQPQHF.

As DNA, the CDR3 is TGTGCCAGCAGAAGGGTGGAGACCCAGTACTTC. This translates into CASRRVETQYF. The chain carries TRBV28 and TRBJ2-5; the D is unclear. The germline V gene has CDR1 MDHEN and CDR2 SYDVKM. The CDR3 runs 11 residues. V gave up 6 bases and J gave up 5 bases, with 7 bases separating them.

The J gene is TRBJ2-7, the V gene TRBV6-5, with D possibly matching TRBD1 (6 bases). The CDR3 is made up of 12 amino acids. Trimming took 7 bases from V and 2 from J, leaving 9 bases between them. Germline V gene sequence: CDR1 MNHEY, CDR2 SVGAGI. DNA for the CDR3: TGTGCCAGCATTGGGGGCCCCTACGAGCAGTACTTC. It specifies CASIGGPYEQYF.

This sequence joins TRBV18 and TRBJ2-3; TRBD2 matches 8 bases. With 1 base clipped from V and 4 bases from J, the junction kept 7 bases outside the gene matches. Germline V gives CDR1 KGHSH, CDR2 LQKENI. The CDR3 covers 16 residues. DNA of the CDR3: TGTGCCAGCTCACCACGAACAGCGGGAGAGTCAGATACGCAGTATTTT. Amino acid sequence: CASSPRTAGESDTQYF.

The chain carries TRBV28 and TRBJ1-2; maybe TRBD1 (5 bases). Germline loops: CDR1 MDHEN, CDR2 SYDVKM. Trimming shortened V by 6 bases and J by 7 bases, and 15 bases separated the two germline ends. The CDR3 has 13 residues. CDR3 nucleotide sequence: TGTGCCAGCAGCCCCTCAGGGTACGGTGGCTACACCTTC. It yields the protein CASSPSGYGGYTF.

This clone was found once. At one boundary the junction diverges from the germline segment, which might be a read error. The chain has TRBV6-1 and TRBJ1-1; no clear D gene. The CDR3 is 13 amino acids. Germline V lookup: CDR1 MNHNS, CDR2 SASEGT. The CDR3, as DNA: TGTGCCAGCAGTGAAATAAAGAACAGTGAAGCTTTCTTT. This translates into CASSEIKNSEAFF.

This clone is a singleton in its sample. The chain recombines TRBV10-3 with TRBJ1-2, with a weak D call TRBD1 (5 bases). This CDR3 has 16 residues. Germline V lookup: CDR1 ENHRY, CDR2 SYGVKD. Between the trimmed V and J ends, which lost 0 bases and 7 bases, there was a span of 18 bases. The CDR3 sequence: CAISESNQGLSGGYTF. CDR3 nucleotide sequence: TGTGCCATCAGTGAGTCGAATCAGGGATTAAGTGGTGGCTACACCTTC.

As DNA, the CDR3 is TGCGCCAGCAGCACGGACGGGGAATATGGCTACACCTTC. This encodes CASSTDGEYGYTF. This chain joins TRBV5-1 and TRBJ1-2; D is unclear. V was clipped by 4 bases and J by 5 bases, with 12 bases between them. CDR1 SGHRS and CDR2 YFSETQ come from the germline V gene. CDR3 length: 13 residues.

The V gene is TRBV6-6, the J gene TRBJ2-5; TRBD2 might be the D (5 bases). Looked up from germline, CDR1 is MNHNY and CDR2 is SVGAGI (reference sequence). CDR3 length equals 13 residues. V was clipped by 6 bases and J by 5 bases, with 13 bases between them. CDR3 sequence (DNA): TGTGCCAGCAGGCCCGCCGGAGGTGAGACCCAGTACTTC. As protein: CASRPAGGETQYF.

This clone was counted once. CDR3 nucleotides: TGTGCCTGGAGTGTACTGGCCGGAGTGACCCAGTACTTC. Its translation is CAWSVLAGVTQYF. V usage is TRBV30 and J usage is TRBJ2-5, with unresolved D. This CDR3 comprises 13 residues. The V end lost 0 bases, the J end lost 7 bases, and 12 bases lay between the germline ends. Germline lookup yields CDR1 GTSNPN and CDR2 SVGIG (reference sequence).